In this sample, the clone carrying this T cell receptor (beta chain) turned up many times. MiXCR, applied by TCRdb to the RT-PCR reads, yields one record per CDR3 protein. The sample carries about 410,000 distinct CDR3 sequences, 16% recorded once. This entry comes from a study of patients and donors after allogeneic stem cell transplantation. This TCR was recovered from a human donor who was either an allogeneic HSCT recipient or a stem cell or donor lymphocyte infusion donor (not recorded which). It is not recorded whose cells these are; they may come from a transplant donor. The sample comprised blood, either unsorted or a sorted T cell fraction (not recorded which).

Written as DNA, the CDR3 is TGCAGTGCTTTCCTAGCGGAGCTAGGGGATACGCAGTATTTT. Its protein product is CSAFLAELGDTQYF. The chain has TRBV20-1 and TRBJ2-3; 7 positions match TRBD2. In germline, CDR1 is DFQATT, CDR2 SNEGSKA (reference sequence). There are 14 residues in the CDR3. With V trimmed by 5 bases and J by 6 bases, 11 bases remained unmatched.